This T cell receptor beta chain was observed in a study of blood T cell repertoires in COVID-19. About the study: Sites across the United States, Italy and Spain contributed samples from acute and convalescent COVID-19.

Under the authors' procedure: How many nucleated cells were present was estimated from reference gene primer amplification. Sequenced by immunoSEQ multiplex PCR; TCRdb stores in-frame clones only, minus some. The V and J calls and clone size were taken over from that table, and D and trimming were inferred from the DNA. The sample has fewer than 400,000 clones; approximately 86% are singletons. This CDR3 is 17 amino acids long. With 10 bases clipped from V and 7 bases from J, the junction kept 20 bases outside the gene matches. Germline V CDR1 and CDR2: MDHEN, SYDVKM. The TCR originated in a human donor in a cohort sampled during active COVID-19. The specimen sequenced was peripheral blood. The chain is built from TRBV28 and TRBJ1-5, with 9 bases fitting TRBD1. In DNA form, the CDR3 reads TGTGCCACCACCGTTTCCCCCTTCGGACAGGGGCAACAGCCCCAGCATTTT. Translating gives CATTVSPFGQGQQPQHF.